What follows is one T cell receptor beta chain and its context. Its target is unknown. The PCR used 60 Vbeta and 13 Jbeta primers. Produced via immunoSEQ multiplex PCR; TCRdb's table is partial and in-frame only. Seen here are about 89,000 clones, approximately 81% observed once, and the top ten hold 6.5% to 8.5%. V lost 5 bases to trimming and J lost 9 bases, with 14 bases between them. Germline V gives CDR1 LNHDA, CDR2 SQIVND (reference sequence). This CDR3 has 13 residues. This entry belongs to a study of cytomegalovirus exposure and HLA in healthy donors. Whole-study context: Previous work identified roughly 110 million unique TCR beta sequences from about 179 million T cells.

Study results and caveats: In an earlier analysis, about 87% or about 30%: the productive usage of most TCR beta V segments.

The rearrangement uses TRBV19 and TRBJ2-1; D call uncertain. This receptor was taken from a man aged 40-55 years in good health and CMV-seropositive. The specimen was PBMCs. The CDR3 coding sequence is TGTGCCAGTAGTGCTAGGCTGGTCGGTGAGCAGTTCTTC. As protein: CASSARLVGEQFF.